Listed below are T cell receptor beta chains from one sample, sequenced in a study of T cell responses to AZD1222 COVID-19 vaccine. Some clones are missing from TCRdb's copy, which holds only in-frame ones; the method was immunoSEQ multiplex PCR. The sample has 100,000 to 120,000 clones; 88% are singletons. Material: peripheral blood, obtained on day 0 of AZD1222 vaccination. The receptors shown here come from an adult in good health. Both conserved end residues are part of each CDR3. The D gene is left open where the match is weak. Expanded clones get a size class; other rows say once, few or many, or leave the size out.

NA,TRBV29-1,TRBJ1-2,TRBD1,CSVEEGTDYGYTF,TGCAGCGTTGAAGAGGGGACAGATTATGGCTACACCTTC
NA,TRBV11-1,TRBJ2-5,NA,CASSLTLAEETQYF,TGTGCCAGCAGCTTAACGTTAGCGGAAGAGACCCAGTACTTC
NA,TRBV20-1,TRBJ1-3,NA,CSASGQGRRNTIYF,TGCAGTGCTAGTGGCCAGGGGAGGAGAAACACCATATATTTT
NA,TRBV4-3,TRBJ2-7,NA,CASSQEAGGAYEQYF,TGCGCCAGCAGCCAAGAGGCCGGTGGGGCGTACGAGCAGTACTTC
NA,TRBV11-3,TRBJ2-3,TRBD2,CASSPGTSGGHYTDTQYF,TGTGCCAGCAGCCCGGGGACTAGCGGGGGCCATTACACAGATACGCAGTATTTT
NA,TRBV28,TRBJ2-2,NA,CASRGNTGELFF,TGTGCCAGCAGGGGCAACACCGGGGAGCTGTTTTTT
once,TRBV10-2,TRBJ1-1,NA,CASSEWWGTEAFF,TGCGCCAGCAGTGAGTGGTGGGGGACTGAAGCTTTCTTT
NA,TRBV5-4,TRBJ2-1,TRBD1,CASSVGRQGSYNEQFF,TGTGCCAGCAGCGTGGGAAGACAGGGGAGTTACAATGAGCAGTTCTTC
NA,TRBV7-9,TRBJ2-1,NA,CASSPLGGNIYNEQFF,TGTGCCAGCAGCCCACTAGGGGGGAATATATACAATGAGCAGTTCTTC
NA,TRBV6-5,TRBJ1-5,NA,CASRTTKYSNQPQHF,TGTGCCAGCAGAACGACAAAATATAGCAATCAGCCCCAGCATTTT
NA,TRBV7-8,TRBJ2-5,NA,CASSWGVGKETQYF,TGTGCCAGCAGCTGGGGGGTGGGGAAAGAGACCCAGTACTTC
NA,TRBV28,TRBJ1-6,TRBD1,CASGGTANSPLHF,TGTGCCAGCGGGGGGACAGCTAATTCACCCCTCCACTTT
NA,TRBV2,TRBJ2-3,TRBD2,CASSEWRGGGTDTQYF,TGTGCCAGCAGTGAATGGCGGGGGGGCGGTACAGATACGCAGTATTTT
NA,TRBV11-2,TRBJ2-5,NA,CASVGLEETQYF,TGTGCCAGCGTCGGGTTGGAAGAGACCCAGTACTTC
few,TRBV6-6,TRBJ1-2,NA,CASSGIGQPPNYGYTF,TGTGCCAGCAGTGGAATAGGACAGCCTCCTAACTATGGCTACACCTTC
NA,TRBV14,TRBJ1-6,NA,CASSSPTHNSPLHF,TGTGCCAGCAGTTCACCGACTCATAATTCACCCCTCCACTTT
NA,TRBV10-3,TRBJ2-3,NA,CAISGTDTQYF,TGTGCCATCAGTGGTACAGATACGCAGTATTTT
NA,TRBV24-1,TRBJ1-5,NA,CATSDGQYSNQPQHF,TGTGCCACCAGTGATGGACAGTATAGCAATCAGCCCCAGCATTTT
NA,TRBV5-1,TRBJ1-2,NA,CASSSLTLGTPAGGYTF,TGCGCCAGCAGCTCACTCACGCTTGGGACACCAGCGGGTGGCTACACCTTC
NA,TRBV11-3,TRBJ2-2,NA,CASTGSLNTGELFF,TGTGCCAGCACCGGGAGCCTGAACACCGGGGAGCTGTTTTTT
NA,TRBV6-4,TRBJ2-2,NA,CASREALNTGELFF,TGTGCCAGCAGAGAAGCATTGAACACCGGGGAGCTGTTTTTT
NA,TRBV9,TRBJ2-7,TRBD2,CASSALSGGEQYF,TGTGCCAGCAGCGCCCTTTCCGGGGGGGAGCAGTACTTC
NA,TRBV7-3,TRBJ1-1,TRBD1,CASSPGTGDTEAFF,TGTGCCAGCAGCCCCGGGACAGGGGACACTGAAGCTTTCTTT
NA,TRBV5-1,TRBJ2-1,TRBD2,CASSPTGLAENEQFF,TGCGCCAGCAGCCCGACGGGACTAGCGGAAAATGAGCAGTTCTTC
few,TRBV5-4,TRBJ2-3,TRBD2,CASSSRVAGDTQYF,TGTGCCAGCAGCTCCCGCGTAGCGGGAGATACGCAGTATTTT
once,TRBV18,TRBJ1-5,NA,CASSTGWGLPQPQHF,TGTGCCAGCTCAACGGGTTGGGGGCTTCCTCAGCCCCAGCATTTT
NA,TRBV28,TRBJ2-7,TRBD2,CASILKLAGGDEQYF,TGTGCCAGCATCCTAAAACTAGCGGGAGGTGACGAGCAGTACTTC
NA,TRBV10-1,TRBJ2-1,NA,CASSELTYNEQFF,TGCGCCAGCAGTGAGCTGACATACAATGAGCAGTTCTTC
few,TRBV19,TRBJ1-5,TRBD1,CASSIGGGRQPQHF,TGTGCCAGTAGTATAGGAGGGGGCCGTCAGCCCCAGCATTTT
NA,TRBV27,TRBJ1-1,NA,CASGQLGFNTEAFF,TGTGCCAGCGGTCAACTCGGGTTCAACACTGAAGCTTTCTTT
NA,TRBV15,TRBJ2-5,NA,CATSTRGGGETQYF,TGTGCCACCAGCACCAGGGGTGGAGGGGAGACCCAGTACTTC
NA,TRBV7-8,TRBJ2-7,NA,CASSLYYEQYF,TGTGCCAGCAGCTTGTACTACGAGCAGTACTTC
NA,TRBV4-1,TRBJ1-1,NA,CASSQDLNTEAFF,TGCGCCAGCAGCCAAGATTTAAACACTGAAGCTTTCTTT
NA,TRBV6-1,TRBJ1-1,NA,CASSETANTEAFF,TGTGCCAGCAGTGAGACAGCGAACACTGAAGCTTTCTTT
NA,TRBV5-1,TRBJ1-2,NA,CASSPRSPGLNYGYTF,TGCGCCAGCAGCCCCAGATCCCCAGGATTAAACTATGGCTACACCTTC
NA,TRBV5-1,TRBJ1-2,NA,CASSLGGDGYTF,TGCGCCAGCAGCTTGGGGGGAGATGGCTACACCTTC
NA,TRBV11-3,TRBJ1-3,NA,CASSLFGGNTIYF,TGTGCCAGCAGCTTATTCGGGGGAAACACCATATATTTT
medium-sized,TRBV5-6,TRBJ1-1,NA,CASSPNGGRNTEAFF,TGTGCCAGCAGCCCAAATGGGGGGCGGAACACTGAAGCTTTCTTT
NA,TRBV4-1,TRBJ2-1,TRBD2,CASSQVRTSGRYNEQFF,TGCGCCAGCAGCCAAGTGCGGACTAGCGGGAGATACAATGAGCAGTTCTTC
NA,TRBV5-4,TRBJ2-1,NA,CASSLNNEQFF,TGTGCCAGCAGCTTGAACAATGAGCAGTTCTTC
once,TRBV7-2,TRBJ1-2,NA,CASSHEFYGYTF,TGTGCCAGCAGCCACGAGTTTTATGGCTACACCTTC
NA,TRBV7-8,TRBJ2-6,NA,CASSLGLANVLTF,TGTGCCAGCAGCTTGGGTCTCGCCAACGTCCTGACTTTC
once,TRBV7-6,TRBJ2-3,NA,CASSLAEGGHNHF,TGTGCCAGCAGCTTAGCGGAGGGGGGGCATAATCATTTT